This T cell receptor (beta chain) was found in a study of response to subunit inactivated influenza vaccine. Points from the study as a whole: There was a suggestion from the authors that each seasonal influenza vaccination recruits few new T cells.

As to this clonotype: What it binds is unknown.

MiXCR, applied by TCRdb to the RT-PCR reads, yields one record per CDR3 protein. The sample holds hundreds of thousands of distinct CDR3 sequences, more than 11% seen once. This CDR3 comprises 17 residues. CDR1 is GTSNPN and CDR2 is SVGIG in the germline V gene (reference sequence). V dropped 4 bases and J dropped 9 bases, with 28 bases sitting between them. The chain carries TRBV30 and TRBJ2-1, with D possibly matching TRBD2 (6 bases). The source was PBMCs from blood, collected 14 days before vaccination. This clonotype was sampled from a man aged 50 or older who received an inactivated influenza vaccine. CDR3 protein: CAWTVRALARPDREQFF. The CDR3 DNA reads TGTGCCTGGACCGTCAGAGCCCTAGCGCGACCGGATCGTGAGCAGTTCTTC.